A single sample is the source of the 11 T cell receptor beta chains below, sequenced in a study of T-cell memory formation after mild COVID-19. Each CDR3 protein is one row after TCRdb ran MiXCR on the 5' RACE reads. The table includes 580,000 or so distinct CDR3 sequences, 17% detected once. Sample: PBMCs or a T cell subset sorted from them (not recorded which). Receptor source: an adult woman who had mild COVID-19 (a few samples of this study predate the infection). Cell type and time point are not known.

This clonotype was observed a handful of times. The chain couples TRBV7-9 to TRBJ1-1; D is ambiguous. The germline CDR1 and CDR2 sequences are SEHNR and FQNEAQ (reference sequence). This CDR3 is built from 12 residues. V dropped 6 bases and J dropped 12 bases, with 17 bases sitting between them. This chain's CDR3 is CASSSSRQVPFF. CDR3 sequence (DNA): TGTGCCAGCAGTTCATCCCGACAAGTCCCTTTCTTT.

There are a few counts of this clonotype. The chain joins TRBV5-1 to TRBJ2-3, with D unresolved. Per the germline V gene, CDR1 is SGHRS and CDR2 is YFSETQ. The CDR3 covers 13 residues. Trimming took off 0 bases at V and 6 bases at J, with 8 bases between the two ends. This chain's CDR3 is CASSLGKADTQYF. CDR3 DNA sequence: TGCGCCAGCAGCTTGGGGAAGGCGGATACGCAGTATTTT.

V usage is TRBV25-1 and J usage is TRBJ2-3; D might be TRBD2 (6 bases). The germline V gene has CDR1 MGHDK and CDR2 SYGVNS. Trimming removed 4 bases at V and 6 bases at J, with 11 bases between. This CDR3 has 13 amino acids. CDR3 sequence reads: CASSGGTRDTQYF. The DNA of the CDR3 is TGTGCCAGCAGTGGCGGGACCAGGGATACGCAGTATTTT.

The V and J genes are TRBV19 and TRBJ2-7, with D unclear. The CDR3 length is 14 residues. Germline loops: CDR1 LNHDA, CDR2 SQIVND (reference sequence). V lost 6 bases to trimming and J lost 0 bases, with 12 bases between them. CDR3: CASRKLVSSYEQYF. The CDR3, as DNA: TGTGCCAGTAGAAAACTGGTGAGCTCCTACGAGCAGTACTTC.

DNA for the CDR3: TGCAGTGCTAGCCCGGGCCAAAACTATGGCTACACCTTC. This codes for CSASPGQNYGYTF. J is TRBJ1-2 and V is TRBV20-1; no definite D call. The germline gives CDR1 DFQATT, CDR2 SNEGSKA (reference sequence). Trimming shortened V by 3 bases and J by 2 bases, and 10 bases separated the two germline ends. CDR3 size: 13 residues.

J is TRBJ2-7 and V is TRBV20-1, with D possibly matching TRBD1 (5 bases). The CDR3 has 12 amino acids. Trimming stripped 5 bases from V and 3 bases from J, with 11 bases between. Germline V gene sequence: CDR1 DFQATT, CDR2 SNEGSKA (reference sequence). The CDR3 region is CSALTGHYEQYF. The CDR3 DNA follows: TGCAGTGCTCTTACAGGACACTACGAGCAGTACTTC.

This clonotype was observed a handful of times. This chain links TRBV24-1 with TRBJ2-5; 9 bases align to TRBD1. The CDR3 is 15 amino acids. Germline values: CDR1 KGHDR, CDR2 SFDVKD. With V trimmed by 5 bases and J by 4 bases, 7 bases remained unmatched. The CDR3 region has the DNA TGTGCCACCAGTGCTACCGGACAGGGGTCAGAGACCCAGTACTTC. Its protein is CATSATGQGSETQYF.

The V gene is TRBV24-1, the J gene TRBJ1-2; a possible D gene is TRBD1 (6 bases). V shed 3 bases and J shed 4 bases, with 11 bases lying between them. CDR1 and CDR2 from the germline V gene are KGHDR and SFDVKD. The CDR3 is made up of 14 amino acids. As DNA, the CDR3 is TGTGCCACCAGTGATATGGACAGCCCCTATGGCTACACCTTC. Its protein product is CATSDMDSPYGYTF.

The rearrangement joins TRBV7-3 to TRBJ2-5; D possibly corresponds to TRBD1 (7 bases). Germline CDR1 is SGHTA and CDR2 is FQGTGA. The CDR3 loop spans 15 amino acids. V was cut by 1 base and J by 5 bases, with 14 bases left in between. The CDR3 here is CASSLNRGRGETQYF. The CDR3 nucleotides are TGTGCCAGCAGCTTAAACAGGGGCCGGGGGGAGACCCAGTACTTC.

This clonotype has only a few counts. This sequence joins TRBV28 and TRBJ2-5, with D tentatively TRBD2 (6 bases). Germline V CDR1 and CDR2: MDHEN, SYDVKM. Trimming stripped 6 bases from V and 9 bases from J, with 17 bases between. CDR3 size: 13 residues. The CDR3 DNA reads as TGTGCCAGCAGCCGCGGGGAGGTTGGGTCCCAGTACTTC. Translating gives CASSRGEVGSQYF.

V and J are TRBV6-5 and TRBJ1-2; D is uncertain. Trimming stripped 2 bases from V and 8 bases from J, with 9 bases between. The CDR3 is 12 amino acids. Germline CDR1 and CDR2: MNHEY and SVGAGI. CDR3 nucleotide sequence: TGTGCCAGCAGTTACGAGGGAAGGGGCTACACCTTC. The encoded protein is CASSYEGRGYTF.